The T cell receptor (beta chain) described here comes from a study of blood T cell repertoires in COVID-19. The V segment lost 1 base and the J segment 3 bases; nucleotides outside the gene matches: 2. Germline V gene lookup returns CDR1 MGHRA and CDR2 YSYEKL. The CDR3 runs to 15 residues. Using immunoSEQ multiplex PCR, the repertoire was profiled, and TCRdb retains in-frame clones only, with some absent. The data contain under 250,000 clones, around three quarters of them singletons. The rearrangement uses TRBV4-1 and TRBJ2-1; 8 bases line up with TRBD2. The sequence was obtained from a woman in her sixties or seventies with acute or convalescent COVID-19. The sample taken for sequencing was peripheral blood. The DNA of the CDR3 is TGCGCCAGCAGCCAAGCGACTAGCGACTACAATGAGCAGTTCTTC. Translating gives CASSQATSDYNEQFF.